These 22 T cell receptor beta chains were sequenced from one sample in a study of blood T cells in healthy people across ages. Through a sample-barcoded 5' primer and a J-beta primer mix, a second PCR was run for about 7 to 12 cycles. TCRdb used MiXCR to reprocess the 5' RACE reads, holding one entry per CDR3 protein. The sample carries approximately 820,000 distinct CDR3 sequences, around 45% recorded once. The sequenced sample was blood. These receptor sequences come from a man aged 55 to 70 in good health.

The chain recombines TRBV4-3 with TRBJ2-1, with D hard to call. The J call may be mistaken, given a closer DNA end match to TRBJ2-7. The CDR3 contains 14 residues. Germline V lookup: CDR1 LGHNA, CDR2 YSLEER. Here the CDR3 reads CASSQVGRLNEQYF. CDR3 DNA sequence: TGCGCCAGCAGCCAAGTCGGCAGACTCAATGAGCAGTACTTC.

The rearrangement links TRBV6-2 or TRBV6-3 to TRBJ2-1; D may correspond to TRBD1 or TRBD2 (5 bases each). V was cut by 2 bases and J by 0 bases, with 11 bases left in between. The V gene's germline CDR1 is MNHEY and CDR2 SVGEGT. The CDR3 is 16 amino acids. The CDR3 sequence is CASSYRRGLSYNEQFF. As DNA, the CDR3 is TGTGCCAGCAGTTACCGCCGGGGCCTCTCCTACAATGAGCAGTTCTTC.

The chain uses TRBV27 and TRBJ2-1; 9 positions agree with TRBD2. The J call may be wrong; the DNA end is better matched by TRBJ2-7. The V gene's germline CDR1 is MNHEY and CDR2 SMNVEV (reference sequence). This CDR3 spans 18 amino acids. CDR3 sequence reads: CASSLTSGVASSYNEQYF. CDR3 nucleotide sequence: TGTGCCAGCAGTTTGACTAGCGGTGTGGCGAGCTCCTACAATGAGCAGTACTTC.

The rearrangement links TRBV27 to TRBJ2-5; the match to TRBD1 covers 12 bases. The DNA end is more similar to TRBJ2-7, so the J call may be wrong. The germline V gene encodes CDR1 MNHEY and CDR2 SMNVEV (reference sequence). The CDR3 loop spans 15 amino acids. The CDR3: CASSLLGTGGHEQYF. The CDR3, as DNA: TGTGCCAGCAGTTTATTAGGGACAGGGGGCCACGAGCAGTACTTC.

The chain has TRBV29-1 and TRBJ1-2; 9 positions agree with TRBD1. Per germline, CDR1 SQVTM and CDR2 ANQGSEA. V was clipped by 7 bases and J by 5 bases; unmatched bases: 5. This CDR3 comprises 12 residues. The CDR3 reads CSAGTGQYGYTF. For the CDR3, the DNA is TGCAGCGCTGGGACAGGGCAATATGGCTACACCTTC.

V usage is TRBV10-3 and J usage is TRBJ2-3; D possibly corresponds to TRBD2 (5 bases). CDR3 length: 15 residues. V was trimmed by 4 bases and J by 0 bases, leaving 11 bases between them. The germline gives CDR1 ENHRY, CDR2 SYGVKD. CDR3 bases: TGTGCCATCAGTGCGGCAGCGGCTAGCACAGATACGCAGTATTTT. Translated, it gives CAISAAAASTDTQYF.

The gene calls are TRBV7-9 and TRBJ2-3; weak D call: TRBD2 (7 bases). The CDR3 consists of 16 residues. V was trimmed by 1 base and J by 3 bases, leaving 14 bases between them. From germline, CDR1 is SEHNR and CDR2 FQNEAQ (reference sequence). The chain's CDR3 is CASSLVGGAKTDTQYF. The CDR3 DNA sequence: TGTGCCAGCAGCTTAGTAGGGGGGGCGAAGACAGATACGCAGTATTTT.

The chain combines TRBV29-1 with TRBJ2-1; 7 bases agree with TRBD2. The CDR3 spans 15 residues. The J segment lost 4 bases and the V segment lost 3 bases, leaving 9 bases of the junction unmatched. Germline V gives CDR1 SQVTM, CDR2 ANQGSEA. The CDR3 protein is CSVDSGSGDYNEQFF. The CDR3 nucleotides are TGCAGCGTTGATAGCGGCAGCGGGGATTACAATGAGCAGTTCTTC.

This CDR3 reads CASSRGLAVKETQYF. In DNA, the CDR3 is TGTGCCAGCAGCCGGGGACTAGCCGTAAAAGAGACCCAGTACTTC. This rearrangement joins TRBV7-2 to TRBJ2-5, with 9 bases identical to TRBD2. Unmatched junction bases numbered 7, after V lost 5 bases and J lost 3 bases. Germline CDR1 and CDR2: SGHTA and FQGNSA. The CDR3 is 15 residues long.

In its sample, this clonotype was seen a few times. This rearrangement joins TRBV27 to TRBJ2-3; D is undetermined. CDR1 MNHEY and CDR2 SMNVEV come from the germline V gene (reference sequence). CDR3 length: 13 residues. Trimming left V 4 bases short and J 3 bases short, with 8 bases between. The CDR3 nucleotides read TGTGCCAGCAGTTATGTGGTGACAGATACGCAGTATTTT. Amino acids: CASSYVVTDTQYF.

The chain has TRBV5-6 and TRBJ2-7; perhaps D is TRBD1 or TRBD2 (6 bases each). V lost 0 bases and J lost 3, with 13 bases in between. This CDR3 has 15 residues. Germline CDR1 is SGHDT and CDR2 is YYEEEE. CDR3 nucleotides: TGTGCCAGCAGCTTGGCGGGGGCCCAATACTACGAGCAGTACTTC. This encodes CASSLAGAQYYEQYF.

This clonotype showed up just a few times. The V and J genes are TRBV7-2 and TRBJ2-2; 7 positions agree with TRBD1. The trim removed 0 bases at V and 4 bases at J, leaving 8 bases unmatched. CDR3 size: 17 residues. The germline gives CDR1 SGHTA, CDR2 FQGNSA. The CDR3 DNA follows: TGTGCCAGCAGCTTAGCCAGGACAGGAGCTTCCACCGGGGAGCTGTTTTTT. The encoded protein is CASSLARTGASTGELFF. The full variable domain, in which reference TRBV7-2 and TRBJ2-2 provide the parts outside the CDR3, is GAGVSQSPSNKVTEKGKDVELRCDPISGHTALYWYRQSLGQGLEFLIYFQGNSAPDKSGLPSDRFSAERTGGSVSTLTIQRTQQEDSAVYLCASSLARTGASTGELFFGEGSRLTVL.

The chain joins TRBV21-1 to TRBJ1-2; the listed D gene, TRBD1, was not tested against the DNA. TRBV21-1 represents a pseudogene. The CDR3 consists of 18 residues. As DNA, the CDR3 is TGTGCCAGCAGCCCGTGCGGCGTGGACAGGGAAAATATCTATGGCTACACCTTC. It specifies CASSPCGVDRENIYGYTF.

The chain joins TRBV2 to TRBJ2-1; 13 bases line up with TRBD2. Germline CDR1 and CDR2: SNHLY and FYNNEI. V gave up 6 bases and J gave up 6 bases; unmatched junction bases: 5. The CDR3 length is 15 residues. DNA for the CDR3: TGTGCCAGCAGGCGTACTAGCGGGGGGGGCAATGAGCAGTTCTTC. As protein: CASRRTSGGGNEQFF.

This clonotype was recorded at least ten times. The chain is built from TRBV7-2 and TRBJ2-7; D is perhaps TRBD2 (6 bases). Trimming removed 1 base at V and 0 bases at J, with 10 bases between. The CDR3 loop spans 15 amino acids. CDR1 is SGHTA and CDR2 is FQGNSA in the germline V gene. The CDR3 here is CASSLGTTYSYEQYF. The DNA of the CDR3 is TGTGCCAGCAGCTTAGGGACTACCTACTCCTACGAGCAGTACTTC.

The chain links TRBV5-1 to TRBJ2-5; D is possibly TRBD2 (5 bases). This CDR3 has 15 residues. V was clipped by 4 bases and J by 5 bases, with 18 bases between them. CDR1 and CDR2 from the germline V gene are SGHRS and YFSETQ. The CDR3 DNA reads as TGCGCCAGCAGCCTCATTCCTTCTAGCCCGGAGACCCAGTACTTC. Residues: CASSLIPSSPETQYF. The full variable domain, its missing parts supplied by reference TRBV5-1 and TRBJ2-5, is KAGVTQTPRYLIKTRGQQVTLSCSPISGHRSVSWYQQTPGQGLQFLFEYFSETQRNKGNFPGRFSGRQFSNSRSEMNVSTLELGDSALYLCASSLIPSSPETQYFGPGTRLLVL.

This chain connects TRBV6-6 to TRBJ2-1, with 10 nucleotides matching TRBD2. Germline-derived CDR1 and CDR2 are MNHNY and SVGAGI (reference sequence). V lost 0 bases, J lost 6 bases, and 2 bases stayed unmatched. This CDR3 is 15 amino acids long. The CDR3 spells CASSYSLAGVNEQFF. The CDR3 DNA follows: TGTGCCAGCAGTTACTCGCTAGCGGGGGTCAATGAGCAGTTCTTC.

V is TRBV29-1 and J is TRBJ2-1, with TRBD1 matching 8 bases. There are 14 residues in the CDR3. Germline values: CDR1 SQVTM, CDR2 ANQGSEA. With V trimmed by 6 bases and J by 4 bases, 8 bases remained unmatched. The CDR3 protein is CSVLGTGPYNEQFF. The CDR3 DNA reads TGCAGCGTCCTTGGGACAGGACCTTACAATGAGCAGTTCTTC.

This chain links TRBV4-1 with TRBJ1-1; a possible D gene is TRBD1 (6 bases). The CDR3 runs to 16 residues. From germline, CDR1 is MGHRA and CDR2 YSYEKL. Trimming stripped 4 bases from V and 1 base from J, with 16 bases between. CDR3 residues: CASSPITGLGNTEAFF. Written as DNA, the CDR3 is TGCGCCAGCAGCCCAATTACAGGGCTTGGGAACACTGAAGCTTTCTTT.

For this clonotype: Compared with germline, one end of the junction differs, possibly owing to a read error. The rearrangement joins TRBV5-1 to TRBJ2-1; 11 nucleotides match TRBD2. The CDR3 runs to 16 residues. Per germline, CDR1 SGHRS and CDR2 YFSETQ. Written as DNA, the CDR3 is TGCGCCAACAGCTTATTGACTAGCGGGGTCTTCGATGAGCAGTTCTTC. Its protein product is CANSLLTSGVFDEQFF.

This clonotype has a handful of counts. J is TRBJ2-7 and V is TRBV6-2 or TRBV6-3, with 8 positions matching TRBD2. CDR1 is MNHEY and CDR2 is SVGEGT in the germline V gene. V trimming: 3 bases; J trimming: 3 bases; junction bases outside the gene matches: 10. The CDR3 is made up of 16 amino acids. For the CDR3, the DNA is TGTGCCAGCAGTTATATCGCCGTAGCGGGGAACTACGAGCAGTACTTC. Residues: CASSYIAVAGNYEQYF.

The chain combines TRBV7-2 with TRBJ2-1, with D possibly TRBD1 on 5 matching bases. Between the trimmed V and J ends, which lost 5 bases and 7 bases, there was a span of 18 bases. Germline loops: CDR1 SGHTA, CDR2 FQGNSA. This CDR3 has 15 amino acids. Written as DNA, the CDR3 is TGTGCCAGCAGCCAAGCCAGGGTAGGGTTAAATGAGCAGTTCTTC. Translation: CASSQARVGLNEQFF.